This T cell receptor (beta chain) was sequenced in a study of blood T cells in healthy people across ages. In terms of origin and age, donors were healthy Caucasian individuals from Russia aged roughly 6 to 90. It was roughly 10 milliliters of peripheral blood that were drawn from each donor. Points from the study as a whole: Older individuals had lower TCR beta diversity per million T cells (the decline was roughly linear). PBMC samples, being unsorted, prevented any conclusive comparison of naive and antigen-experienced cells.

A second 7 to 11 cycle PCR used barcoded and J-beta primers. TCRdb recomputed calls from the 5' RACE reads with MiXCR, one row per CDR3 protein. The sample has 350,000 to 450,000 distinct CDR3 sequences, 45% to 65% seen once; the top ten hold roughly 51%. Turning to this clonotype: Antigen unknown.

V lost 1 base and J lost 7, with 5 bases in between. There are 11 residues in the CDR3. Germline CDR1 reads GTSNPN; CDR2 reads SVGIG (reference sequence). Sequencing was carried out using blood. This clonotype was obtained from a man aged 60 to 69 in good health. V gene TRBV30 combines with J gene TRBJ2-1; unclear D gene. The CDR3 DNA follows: TGTGCCTGGAGTGGGGCAAATGAGCAGTTCTTC. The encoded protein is CAWSGANEQFF.